The clone carrying this TCR beta chain was observed a handful of times. Antigen: not known. Authors of the study amplified TCR beta CDR3 regions from RNA transcripts. The TCR CDR3 first-round RT-PCR relied on the HTBI primer set. TCRdb processed the multiplex PCR reads anew with MiXCR; each CDR3 protein has one entry. The data hold approximately 610,000 distinct CDR3 sequences, with over 15% observed a single time. Those patients with uncontrolled infection, other autoimmune disease, pregnancy or lactation were excluded. Based on clinical symptoms, serum thyroxine and TRAb, thyroid ultrasound and orbital computed tomography, diagnoses were reached. These data come from a study of T cells in Graves' hyperthyroidism and ophthalmopathy. Study observations and caveats: In validation, the model predicted ophthalmopathy. These predictions came a median about 6.5 months before onset. Blood also carried most thyroid clonotypes expanded above 0.001.

Trimming at V came to 2 bases and at J to 5 bases, leaving 9 bases not matched to a gene. CDR3 length equals 15 residues. Germline V gene sequence: CDR1 DFQATT, CDR2 SNEGSKA (reference sequence). Sequenced sample: blood. The J gene is TRBJ1-5, the V gene TRBV20-1, with 7 bases matching TRBD1. This TCR was recovered from a woman between 18 and 30 years old with Graves' hyperthyroidism. The CDR3, as DNA: TGCAGTGCTAGATCCCGGACAGGAGGGTATCAGCCCCAGCATTTT. It translates to CSARSRTGGYQPQHF.